The 2 T cell receptor beta chains reported below all come from one sample, sequenced in a study of shared clonotypes between healthy human individuals. TCRdb keeps only in-frame clones here, not all; method: immunoSEQ multiplex PCR. Of roughly 2 million clones listed, just under 95% are singletons. Selected positively for CCR7 and CD45RO-negative, naive CD8 cells excluded terminally differentiated effector memory CD45RA+ cells. Sequencing was carried out using naive CD8+ T cells sorted from blood. These TCRs come from a man aged 18 to 29 in good health.

This clone was recorded only once. The chain carries TRBV5-1 and TRBJ2-3; possible D gene TRBD1, 5 bases. Trimming took 0 bases from V and 6 from J, leaving 11 bases between them. Per the germline V gene, CDR1 is SGHRS and CDR2 is YFSETQ. The CDR3 runs to 14 residues. The CDR3 loop reads CASSLDSAGDTQYF. The CDR3 bases are TGCGCCAGCAGCTTGGACAGCGCAGGGGATACGCAGTATTTT.

V and J are TRBV5-4 and TRBJ1-2, with D possibly matching TRBD1 (5 bases). Trimming pared 2 bases from V and 1 base from J, leaving 6 bases between. The CDR3 consists of 13 residues. CDR1 SGHNT and CDR2 YYREEE come from the germline V gene (reference sequence). CDR3 sequence reads: CASSFRGNYGYTF. DNA of the CDR3: TGTGCCAGCAGCTTTAGGGGTAACTATGGCTACACCTTC.